These 12 T cell receptor beta chains share one sample of origin, sequenced in a study of blood T cell repertoires in COVID-19. Clones were sequenced by immunoSEQ multiplex PCR, and TCRdb holds only the in-frame ones, with some missing. In the table there are 130,000 or so clones, approximately 88% of which are singletons. Material: peripheral blood. These receptors were collected from a man in his forties or fifties with acute or convalescent COVID-19.

The chain has TRBV10-1 and TRBJ1-3, with D possibly being TRBD1 (5 bases). The CDR3 spans 14 residues. Germline-derived CDR1 and CDR2 are WNHNN and SYGVQD (reference sequence). V shed 4 bases and J shed 2 bases, with 9 bases lying between them. CDR3: CASSGGTPGNTIYF. The DNA for the CDR3 is TGCGCCAGCAGTGGCGGGACTCCTGGAAACACCATATATTTT.

The chain recombines TRBV5-4 with TRBJ1-4, with 8 bases matching TRBD1. The germline V gene encodes CDR1 SGHNT and CDR2 YYREEE (reference sequence). This CDR3 is built from 16 residues. Trimming cost V 3 bases and J 6 bases; bases outside gene matches: 10. CDR3 loop: CASSSLQGQAHEKLFF. DNA for the CDR3: TGTGCCAGCAGCTCCCTCCAGGGACAGGCCCATGAAAAACTGTTTTTT. Based on the CDR3 plus reference TRBV5-4 and TRBJ1-4, the full variable domain is ETGVTQSPTHLIKTRGQQVTLRCSSQSGHNTVSWYQQALGQGPQFIFQYYREEENGRGNFPPRFSGLQFPNYSSELNVNALELDDSALYLCASSSLQGQAHEKLFFGSGTQLSVL.

The V gene is TRBV19, the J gene TRBJ1-1; 7 bases agree with TRBD1. From germline, CDR1 is LNHDA and CDR2 SQIVND (reference sequence). The CDR3 has 14 residues. V shed 5 bases and J 1 base; nucleotides not matched to a gene: 4. The CDR3 coding sequence is TGTGCCAGTAGTGTGCAGGGGGGGAACACTGAAGCTTTCTTT. Encoded protein: CASSVQGGNTEAFF.

There are a few counts of this clone. The J gene is TRBJ1-1, the V gene TRBV18; a weak D match, TRBD1 (6 bases). CDR3 size: 14 residues. Trimming pared 6 bases from V and 12 bases from J, leaving 23 bases between. CDR1 is KGHSH and CDR2 is LQKENI in the germline V gene. CDR3: CASSPGGLRSVPFF. In DNA, the CDR3 is TGTGCCAGCTCTCCGGGGGGCCTCCGCTCGGTACCTTTCTTT.

The CDR3 DNA is TGTGCCAGCAGCCTTACGGGTCCCTACACTGAAGCTTTCTTT. Its translation is CASSLTGPYTEAFF. V and J are TRBV27 and TRBJ1-1; D ambiguous. The CDR3 loop spans 14 amino acids. Trimming shortened V by 6 bases and J by 3 bases, and 14 bases separated the two germline ends. Germline V CDR1 and CDR2: MNHEY, SMNVEV (reference sequence).

To note about this clone: Other DNA sequences in this sample translate to the same CDR3. The chain uses TRBV2 and TRBJ1-1; 8 bases align to TRBD1. Germline CDR1 and CDR2: SNHLY and FYNNEI. The CDR3 runs 14 residues. V shed 4 bases and J 2 bases; nucleotides not matched to a gene: 3. The CDR3 nucleotides read TGTGCCAGCAGTGTCGGACAGGGCAACACTGAAGCTTTCTTT. This encodes CASSVGQGNTEAFF. Filled out from reference TRBV2 and TRBJ1-1, the complete variable domain reads EPEVTQTPSHQVTQMGQEVILRCVPISNHLYFYWYRQILGQKVEFLVSFYNNEISEKSEIFDDQFSVERPDGSNFTLKIRSTKLEDSAMYFCASSVGQGNTEAFFGQGTRLTVV.

The chain uses TRBV6-1 and TRBJ2-1; D is possibly TRBD1 (6 bases). This CDR3 is 16 amino acids long. V was trimmed by 4 bases and J by 1 base, leaving 14 bases between them. Germline V gene lookup returns CDR1 MNHNS and CDR2 SASEGT. The CDR3 DNA sequence: TGTGCCAGCAGTGGACGGACAGCGGAGTCCTACAATGAGCAGTTCTTC. The encoded protein is CASSGRTAESYNEQFF.

This clone was seen only a few times. The same CDR3 arises from other DNA sequences in this sample as well. V usage is TRBV5-4 and J usage is TRBJ1-1; 7 bases fit TRBD1. V was clipped by 3 bases and J by 3 bases; unmatched bases: 5. This CDR3 is built from 14 residues. Per germline, CDR1 SGHNT and CDR2 YYREEE (reference sequence). The CDR3 loop reads CASSWGQGDTEAFF. For the CDR3, the DNA is TGTGCCAGCAGCTGGGGTCAGGGGGACACTGAAGCTTTCTTT.

V gene TRBV5-6 combines with J gene TRBJ2-5; D perhaps matches TRBD1 (6 bases). The CDR3 is 16 amino acids. Trimming cost V 4 bases and J 5 bases, with 21 bases left between them. Germline V gene lookup returns CDR1 SGHDT and CDR2 YYEEEE. This CDR3 reads CASSPLPQGSGETQYF. CDR3 coding DNA: TGTGCCAGCAGCCCCCTCCCCCAGGGGTCGGGGGAGACCCAGTACTTC.

This CDR3 reads CSVGTGDQPQHF. The CDR3 nucleotides are TGCAGCGTTGGAACAGGTGATCAGCCCCAGCATTTT. This rearrangement joins TRBV29-1 to TRBJ1-5; TRBD1 might be the D (5 bases). Germline CDR1 reads SQVTM; CDR2 reads ANQGSEA. CDR3 size: 12 residues. The germline V and J ends were trimmed by 4 bases and 5 bases, with 9 bases remaining between them.

CDR3 in DNA: TGTGCCAGCGCGGTGGGGTCAGGGCGAAGCAATCAGCCCCAGCATTTT. Translated, it gives CASAVGSGRSNQPQHF. The gene calls are TRBV2 and TRBJ1-5, with a tentative D call TRBD1 (5 bases). Germline lookup yields CDR1 SNHLY and CDR2 FYNNEI. The germline V and J ends were trimmed by 8 bases and 1 base, with 18 bases remaining between them. The length of the CDR3 is 16 residues.

The chain joins TRBV25-1 to TRBJ1-4, with D tentatively TRBD1 (6 bases). The CDR3 consists of 14 residues. Germline assignment: CDR1 MGHDK and CDR2 SYGVNS. V was pared by 5 bases and J by 8 bases, with 15 bases between. The CDR3 reads CASSPGGAREKLFF. Written as DNA, the CDR3 is TGTGCCAGCAGTCCGGGGGGCGCAAGGGAAAAACTGTTTTTT.